This TCR beta chain derives from a study of blood T cell repertoires in COVID-19. Across the whole study: Samples came from the United States, Italy and Spain, spanning acute and convalescent COVID-19. T cells, B-cell-depleted T cells, or PBMCs provided the cDNA or gDNA that served as material.

Clinical history reported by participants formed the basis on which cohorts were assigned. CDR3 length: 13 residues. Per the germline V gene, CDR1 is LGHDT and CDR2 is YNNKEL (reference sequence). V lost 0 bases to trimming and J lost 13 bases, with 15 bases between them. The assay was immunoSEQ multiplex PCR, and TCRdb's table has in-frame clones only and misses some. The sample shows roughly 220,000 clones, over 80% of them seen only once. Sequenced: PBMCs or T cells enriched from blood (not recorded which). The rearrangement joins TRBV3-1 (or the pseudogene TRBV3-2) to TRBJ1-2, with unresolved D. The origin of this receptor is a woman aged 35 to 49 who had recovered from COVID-19. CDR3 sequence (DNA): TGTGCCAGCAGCCAAGATCGCGGAGGGAGGCTCACCTTC. This codes for CASSQDRGGRLTF.